This T cell receptor beta chain was captured in a study of shared clonotypes between healthy human individuals. Generated by immunoSEQ multiplex PCR, the TCRdb table keeps only in-frame clones and is missing some. The data show 1,500,000 or so clones, roughly 97% seen once. As for this clone: Its antigen is not known.

Adults of Caucasian background living in Nashville, Tennessee made up all donors. In the CD4+ fraction, cells were divided into CD45RA+ naive and CD45RA-negative memory subsets. This CDR3 has 18 residues. Trimming took 7 bases from V and 4 from J; bases not matched to a gene: 14. Germline CDR1 is MDHEN and CDR2 is SYDVKM. Study-wide results and limits: Between a handful of donors, naive CD4 clonotypes were shared at a level of about 5%.

The sample comprised naive CD4+ T cells sorted from blood. Subset: CD45RA+ positively selected. The origin of this receptor is a man younger than 40 in good health. The rearrangement links TRBV28 to TRBJ2-7; 15 nucleotides match TRBD2. CDR3: CASKGSRTSGRAFYEQYF. For the CDR3, the DNA is TGTGCCAGCAAAGGAAGTAGGACTAGCGGGAGGGCCTTTTACGAGCAGTACTTC. Using reference TRBV28 and TRBJ2-7 for the parts outside the CDR3, the full variable domain is DVKVTQSSRYLVKRTGEKVFLECVQDMDHENMFWYRQDPGLGLRLIYFSYDVKMKEKGDIPEGYSVSREKKERFSLILESASTNQTSMYLCASKGSRTSGRAFYEQYFGPGTRLTVT.